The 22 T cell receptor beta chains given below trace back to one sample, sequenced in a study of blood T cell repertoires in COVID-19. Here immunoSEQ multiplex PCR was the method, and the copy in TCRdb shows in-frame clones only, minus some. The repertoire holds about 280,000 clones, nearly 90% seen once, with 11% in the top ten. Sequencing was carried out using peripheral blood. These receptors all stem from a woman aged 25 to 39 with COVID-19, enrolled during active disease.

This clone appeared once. DNA for the CDR3: TGTGCCAGCAGCTCAAGACTAGCGGGCCAAGAGACCCAGTACTTC. It translates to CASSSRLAGQETQYF. V and J are TRBV5-6 and TRBJ2-5, with 10 nucleotides matching TRBD2. After removal of 3 bases from V and 1 base from J, the junction contained 3 bases not matched to a gene. The CDR3 extends over 15 amino acids. Germline CDR1 reads SGHDT; CDR2 reads YYEEEE.

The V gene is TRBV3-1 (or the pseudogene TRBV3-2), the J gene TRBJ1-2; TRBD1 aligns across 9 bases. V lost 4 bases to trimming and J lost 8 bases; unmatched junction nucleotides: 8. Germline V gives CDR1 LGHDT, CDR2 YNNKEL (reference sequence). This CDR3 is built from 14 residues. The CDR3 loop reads CASSLGQGSRGYTF. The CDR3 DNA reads TGTGCCAGCAGCCTGGGACAGGGAAGTAGGGGCTACACCTTC.

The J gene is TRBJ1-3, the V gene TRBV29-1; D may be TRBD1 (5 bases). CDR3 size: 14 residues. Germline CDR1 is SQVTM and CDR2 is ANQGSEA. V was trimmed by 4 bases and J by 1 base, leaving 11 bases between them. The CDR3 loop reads CSVARGVSGNTIYF. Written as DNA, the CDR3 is TGCAGCGTTGCTCGGGGGGTATCTGGAAACACCATATATTTT.

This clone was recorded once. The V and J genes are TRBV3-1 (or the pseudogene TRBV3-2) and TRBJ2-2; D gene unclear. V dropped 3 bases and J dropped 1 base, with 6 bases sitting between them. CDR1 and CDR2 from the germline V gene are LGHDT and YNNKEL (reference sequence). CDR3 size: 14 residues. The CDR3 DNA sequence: TGTGCCAGCAGCCAGGGCCTGAACACCGGGGAGCTGTTTTTT. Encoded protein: CASSQGLNTGELFF.

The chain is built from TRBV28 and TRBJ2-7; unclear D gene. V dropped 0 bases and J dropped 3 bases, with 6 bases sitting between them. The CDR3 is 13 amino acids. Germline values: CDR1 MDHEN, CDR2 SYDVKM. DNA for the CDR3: TGTGCCAGCAGTTTATGGAACAGCTACGAGCAGTACTTC. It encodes CASSLWNSYEQYF.

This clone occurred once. CDR3 region: CASSQRYQYNEQFF. The CDR3 nucleotides are TGCGCCAGCAGCCAGAGGTACCAATACAATGAGCAGTTCTTC. V gene TRBV4-1 combines with J gene TRBJ2-1; no clear D. Germline V lookup: CDR1 MGHRA, CDR2 YSYEKL. The CDR3 loop spans 14 amino acids. Trimming cost V 3 bases and J 4 bases, with 10 bases left between them.

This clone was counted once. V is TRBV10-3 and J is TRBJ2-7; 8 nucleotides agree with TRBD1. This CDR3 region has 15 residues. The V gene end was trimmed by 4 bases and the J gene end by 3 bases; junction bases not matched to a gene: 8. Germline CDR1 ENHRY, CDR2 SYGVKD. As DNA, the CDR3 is TGTGCCATCAGTGCTTATATGGGGACAGGCTACGAGCAGTACTTC. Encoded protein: CAISAYMGTGYEQYF.

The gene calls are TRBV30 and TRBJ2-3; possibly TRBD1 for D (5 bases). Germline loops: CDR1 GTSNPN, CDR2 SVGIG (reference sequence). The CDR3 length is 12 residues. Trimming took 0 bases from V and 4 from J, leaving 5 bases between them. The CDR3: CAWSVQADTQYF. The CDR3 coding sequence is TGTGCCTGGAGTGTACAGGCAGATACGCAGTATTTT.

The CDR3 DNA is TGTGCCAGCAGTGACGCGGCTGGGACTGAAGCTTTCTTT. This gives the protein CASSDAAGTEAFF. The chain carries TRBV6-4 and TRBJ1-1; D is unclear. Germline values: CDR1 MRHNA, CDR2 SNTAGT. V was pared by 2 bases and J by 5 bases, with 9 bases between. There are 13 residues in the CDR3.

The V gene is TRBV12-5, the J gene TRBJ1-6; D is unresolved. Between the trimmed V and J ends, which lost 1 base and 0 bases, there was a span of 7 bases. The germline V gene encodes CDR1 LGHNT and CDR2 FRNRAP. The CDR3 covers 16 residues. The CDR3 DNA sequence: TGTGCTAGTGGTTTGGAAAGGAGCTCCTATAATTCACCCCTCCACTTT. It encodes CASGLERSSYNSPLHF.

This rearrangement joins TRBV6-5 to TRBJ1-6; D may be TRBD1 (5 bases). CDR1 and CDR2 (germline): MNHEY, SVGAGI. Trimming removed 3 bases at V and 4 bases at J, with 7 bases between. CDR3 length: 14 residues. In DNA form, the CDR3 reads TGTGCCAGCAGTTATCGACAGTATAATTCACCCCTCCACTTT. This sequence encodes CASSYRQYNSPLHF.

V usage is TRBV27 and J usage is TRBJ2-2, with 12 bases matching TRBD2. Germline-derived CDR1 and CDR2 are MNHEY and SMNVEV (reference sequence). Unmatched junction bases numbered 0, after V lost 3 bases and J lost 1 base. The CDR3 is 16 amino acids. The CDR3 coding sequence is TGTGCCAGCAGTTTGGGACTAGCGGGGAACACCGGGGAGCTGTTTTTT. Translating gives CASSLGLAGNTGELFF.

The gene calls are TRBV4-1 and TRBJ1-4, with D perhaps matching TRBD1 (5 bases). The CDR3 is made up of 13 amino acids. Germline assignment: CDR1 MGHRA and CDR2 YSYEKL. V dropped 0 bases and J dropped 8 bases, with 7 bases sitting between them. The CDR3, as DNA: TGCGCCAGCAGCCAAGATCGACAGGAAAAACTGTTTTTT. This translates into CASSQDRQEKLFF.

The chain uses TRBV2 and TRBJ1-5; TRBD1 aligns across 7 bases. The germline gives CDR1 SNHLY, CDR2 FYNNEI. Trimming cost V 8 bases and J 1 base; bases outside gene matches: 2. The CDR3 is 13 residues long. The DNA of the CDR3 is TGTGCCAGCGGGGACAGCAGCAATCAGCCCCAGCATTTT. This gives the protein CASGDSSNQPQHF.

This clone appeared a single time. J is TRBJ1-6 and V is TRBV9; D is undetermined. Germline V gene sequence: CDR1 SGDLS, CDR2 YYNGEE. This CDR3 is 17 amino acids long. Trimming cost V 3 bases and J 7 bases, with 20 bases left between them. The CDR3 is CASSAQQPTLRNSPLHF. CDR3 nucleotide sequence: TGTGCCAGCAGCGCCCAGCAGCCAACCCTGAGGAATTCACCCCTCCACTTT.

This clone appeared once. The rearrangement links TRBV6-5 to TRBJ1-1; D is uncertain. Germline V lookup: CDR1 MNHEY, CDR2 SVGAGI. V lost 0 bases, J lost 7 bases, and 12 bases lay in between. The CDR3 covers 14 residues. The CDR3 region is CASSYSRGDYEAFF. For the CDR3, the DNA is TGTGCCAGCAGTTACTCCCGCGGAGACTATGAAGCTTTCTTT.

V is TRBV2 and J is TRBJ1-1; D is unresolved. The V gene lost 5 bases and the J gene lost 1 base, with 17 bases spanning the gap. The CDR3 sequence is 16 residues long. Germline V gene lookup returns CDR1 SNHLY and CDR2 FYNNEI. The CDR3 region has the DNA TGTGCCAGCAGTCCCTCGGCGGGGATAAAGAACACTGAAGCTTTCTTT. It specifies CASSPSAGIKNTEAFF. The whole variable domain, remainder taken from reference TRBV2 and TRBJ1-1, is EPEVTQTPSHQVTQMGQEVILRCVPISNHLYFYWYRQILGQKVEFLVSFYNNEISEKSEIFDDQFSVERPDGSNFTLKIRSTKLEDSAMYFCASSPSAGIKNTEAFFGQGTRLTVV.

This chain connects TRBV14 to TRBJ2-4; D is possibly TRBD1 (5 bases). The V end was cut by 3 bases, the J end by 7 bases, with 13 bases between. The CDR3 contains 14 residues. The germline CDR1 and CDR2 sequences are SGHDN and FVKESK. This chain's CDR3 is CASSHQGFKNIQYF. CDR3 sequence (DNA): TGTGCCAGCAGCCATCAGGGTTTTAAGAACATTCAGTACTTC.

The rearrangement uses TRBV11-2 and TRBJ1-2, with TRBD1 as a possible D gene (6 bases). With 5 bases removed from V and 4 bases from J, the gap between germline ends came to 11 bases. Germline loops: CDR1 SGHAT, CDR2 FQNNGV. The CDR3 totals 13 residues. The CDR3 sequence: CASSRDRIYGYTF. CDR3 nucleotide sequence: TGTGCCAGCAGCCGAGACAGGATCTATGGCTACACCTTC. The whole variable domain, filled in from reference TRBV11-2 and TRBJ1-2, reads EAGVAQSPRYKIIEKRQSVAFWCNPISGHATLYWYQQILGQGPKLLIQFQNNGVVDDSQLPKDRFSAERLKGVDSTLKIQPAKLEDSAVYLCASSRDRIYGYTFGSGTRLTVV.

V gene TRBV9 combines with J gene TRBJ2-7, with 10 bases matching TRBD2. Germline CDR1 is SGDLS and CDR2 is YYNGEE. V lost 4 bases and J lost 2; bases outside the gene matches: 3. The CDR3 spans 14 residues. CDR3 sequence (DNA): TGTGCCAGCAGCCGTAGCGGGGGGACCTACGAGCAGTACTTC. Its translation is CASSRSGGTYEQYF.

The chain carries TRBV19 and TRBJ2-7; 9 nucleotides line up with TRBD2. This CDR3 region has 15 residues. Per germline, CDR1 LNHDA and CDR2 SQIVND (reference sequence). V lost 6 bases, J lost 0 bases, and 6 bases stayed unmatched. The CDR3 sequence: CASRRLAVSSYEQYF. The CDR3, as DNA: TGTGCCAGTAGAAGACTAGCGGTAAGCTCCTACGAGCAGTACTTC. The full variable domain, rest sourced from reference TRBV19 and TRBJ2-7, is DGGITQSPKYLFRKEGQNVTLSCEQNLNHDAMYWYRQDPGQGLRLIYYSQIVNDFQKGDIAEGYSVSREKKESFPLTVTSAQKNPTAFYLCASRRLAVSSYEQYFGPGTRLTVT.

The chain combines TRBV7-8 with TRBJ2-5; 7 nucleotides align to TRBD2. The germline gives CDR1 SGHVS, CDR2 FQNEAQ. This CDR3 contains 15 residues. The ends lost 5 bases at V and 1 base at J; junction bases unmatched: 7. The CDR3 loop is CASSHYSGSQETQYF. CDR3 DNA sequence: TGTGCCAGCAGCCATTATAGCGGGTCCCAAGAGACCCAGTACTTC.